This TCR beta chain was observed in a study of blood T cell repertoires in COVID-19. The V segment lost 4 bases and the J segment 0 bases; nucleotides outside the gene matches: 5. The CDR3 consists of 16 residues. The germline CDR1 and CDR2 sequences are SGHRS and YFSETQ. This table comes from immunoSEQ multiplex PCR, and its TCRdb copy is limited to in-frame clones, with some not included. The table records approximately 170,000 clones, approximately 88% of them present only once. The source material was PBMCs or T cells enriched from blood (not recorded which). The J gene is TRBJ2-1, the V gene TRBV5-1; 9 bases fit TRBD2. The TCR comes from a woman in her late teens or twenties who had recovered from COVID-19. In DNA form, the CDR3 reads TGCGCCAGCAGCCCGACTAGCGGAATCTCCTACAATGAGCAGTTCTTC. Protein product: CASSPTSGISYNEQFF.